This is a list of T cell receptor beta chains from one sample in a study of cytomegalovirus exposure and HLA in healthy donors. Method: immunoSEQ multiplex PCR; TCRdb's copy keeps in-frame clones and lacks some. The table lists about 110,000 clones, about 70% of them singletons. The specimen sequenced was PBMCs. These receptors originate from a man younger than 40 in good health and CMV-seropositive. Each CDR3 is given with its conserved first and last residue. D genes are given only for firm matches. Expanded clones get a size class; other rows say once, few or many, or leave the size out.

J gene,clone size,D gene,V gene,CDR3 protein,CDR3 DNA
TRBJ1-4,NA,NA,TRBV9,CASSLDGGREKLFF,TGTGCCAGCAGTTTGGACGGAGGACGGGAAAAACTGTTTTTT
TRBJ1-3,NA,NA,TRBV4-1,CASSQVPQNTIYF,TGCGCCAGCAGCCAAGTACCCCAGAACACCATATATTTT
TRBJ2-1,NA,NA,TRBV19,CASSIKMGGGYNEQFF,TGTGCCAGTAGTATAAAAATGGGTGGAGGCTACAATGAGCAGTTCTTC
TRBJ1-1,NA,NA,TRBV5-1,CASSLNSNTEAFF,TGCGCCAGCAGCTTGAACAGTAACACTGAAGCTTTCTTT
TRBJ1-2,once,TRBD1,TRBV5-4,CASSRRDRGLYGYTF,TGTGCCAGCAGCCGCCGGGACAGGGGTCTCTATGGCTACACCTTC
TRBJ2-2,few,NA,TRBV5-1,CASSLTGAGELFF,TGCGCCAGCAGCTTAACAGGAGCTGGGGAGCTGTTTTTT
TRBJ2-4,NA,TRBD2,TRBV5-1,CASSLERGAKNIQYF,TGCGCCAGCAGCTTGGAGCGGGGAGCCAAAAACATTCAGTACTTC
TRBJ2-3,NA,TRBD2,TRBV6-1,CASSGTSGGASTDTQYF,TGTGCCAGCAGTGGGACTAGCGGGGGGGCTAGCACAGATACGCAGTATTTT
TRBJ2-3,NA,NA,TRBV7-3,CASSPQGWGDTQYF,TGTGCCAGCAGCCCCCAGGGGTGGGGGGATACGCAGTATTTT
TRBJ2-5,NA,NA,TRBV11-1,CASSSGVQETQYF,TGTGCCAGCAGTTCGGGGGTGCAAGAGACCCAGTACTTC
TRBJ2-2,NA,TRBD1,TRBV27,CASSFRGRTGELFF,TGTGCCAGCAGTTTTAGGGGGCGGACCGGGGAGCTGTTTTTT
TRBJ2-7,NA,NA,TRBV28,CASRPGGPPYEQYF,TGTGCCAGCAGGCCTGGAGGACCCCCCTACGAGCAGTACTTC
TRBJ1-1,NA,NA,TRBV27,CASRLSGATEAFF,TGTGCCAGCAGACTATCGGGAGCCACTGAAGCTTTCTTT
TRBJ1-3,few,NA,TRBV10-3,CAISESPAGNTIYF,TGTGCCATCAGTGAGTCGCCGGCTGGAAACACCATATATTTT
TRBJ1-1,NA,NA,TRBV5-1,CAGSLDGGVNTEAFF,TGCGCCGGCAGCTTGGATGGCGGGGTGAACACTGAAGCTTTCTTT
TRBJ2-5,once,TRBD2,TRBV7-6,CASTVLAGGPRSETQYF,TGTGCCAGCACGGTACTAGCGGGGGGGCCCAGGTCAGAGACCCAGTACTTC
TRBJ1-2,NA,NA,TRBV29-1,CSVERGHDYGYTF,TGCAGCGTTGAGAGGGGACATGACTATGGCTACACCTTC
TRBJ1-1,NA,NA,TRBV5-1,CASSLEGGVGNTEAFF,TGCGCCAGCAGCCTCGAGGGGGGGGTGGGGAACACTGAAGCTTTCTTT
TRBJ2-5,NA,TRBD1,TRBV10-3,CAISEVKGQGLGETQYF,TGTGCCATCAGTGAGGTAAAAGGACAGGGTCTGGGGGAGACCCAGTACTTC
TRBJ2-3,NA,NA,TRBV6-1,CATSKVQGITDTQYF,TGTGCCACCTCTAAAGTACAGGGAATCACAGATACGCAGTATTTT
TRBJ2-7,once,TRBD2,TRBV6-1,CASTERAGGAREQYF,TGTGCCAGCACCGAGAGGGCGGGGGGGGCGCGCGAGCAGTACTTC
TRBJ2-1,few,TRBD2,TRBV13,CASSLELAAPREQFF,TGTGCCAGCAGCTTAGAACTAGCGGCCCCGCGGGAGCAGTTCTTC
TRBJ2-3,NA,NA,TRBV13,CASSPRSSRLDTQYF,TGTGCCAGCAGCCCCCGTTCTTCGCGCCTGGATACGCAGTATTTT
TRBJ1-1,NA,TRBD1,TRBV11-1,CASSLSVGQGGSTEAFF,TGTGCCAGCAGCTTAAGCGTAGGACAGGGTGGGAGCACTGAAGCTTTCTTT
TRBJ1-1,NA,NA,TRBV5-1,CASSLPGTYHDTEAFF,TGCGCCAGCAGCTTACCTGGGACATATCATGACACTGAAGCTTTCTTT
TRBJ2-5,few,TRBD2,TRBV7-2,CASSQSSGRETQYF,TGTGCCAGCAGCCAATCCAGCGGGAGGGAGACCCAGTACTTC
TRBJ2-7,NA,NA,TRBV21-1,CASSKGGAPACSYEQYF,TGTGCCAGCAGCAAAGGTGGGGCCCCAGCTTGTTCCTACGAGCAGTACTTC
TRBJ2-3,NA,TRBD2,TRBV11-2,CASSRLAGGSDTQYF,TGTGCCAGCAGCCGACTAGCGGGAGGATCAGATACGCAGTATTTT
TRBJ1-6,NA,NA,TRBV27,CASSFGTRNSPLHF,TGTGCCAGCAGTTTCGGGACACGAAATTCACCCCTCCACTTT
TRBJ2-7,once,NA,TRBV14,CASSSNSFSSYEQYF,TGTGCCAGCAGCTCCAACTCCTTTTCCTCCTACGAGCAGTACTTC
TRBJ1-3,NA,NA,TRBV7-9,CASSFSGAGNTIYF,TGTGCCAGCAGCTTTTCAGGGGCAGGAAACACCATATATTTT
TRBJ2-3,once,NA,TRBV5-1,CASRGLSPTDTQYF,TGCGCCAGCAGGGGACTGAGCCCCACAGATACGCAGTATTTT
TRBJ1-5,NA,TRBD1,TRBV18,CASSPKQGARSQPQHF,TGTGCCAGCTCACCAAAACAGGGGGCAAGGAGTCAGCCCCAGCATTTT
TRBJ2-5,NA,TRBD1,TRBV25-1,CASSNLQGTSAETQYF,TGTGCCAGCAGTAACCTACAGGGGACATCCGCAGAGACCCAGTACTTC
TRBJ2-2,few,NA,TRBV19,CASSIFASQHPGDTGELFF,TGTGCCAGTAGTATTTTCGCGTCGCAGCATCCGGGGGACACCGGGGAGCTGTTTTTT
TRBJ1-4,NA,TRBD1,TRBV28,CASRTGGAEKLFF,TGTGCCAGCAGGACAGGGGGAGCGGAAAAACTGTTTTTT
TRBJ1-5,NA,TRBD1,TRBV4-3,CASSQVDRANDQPQHF,TGCGCCAGCAGCCAAGTTGACAGGGCGAACGATCAGCCCCAGCATTTT
TRBJ2-7,NA,NA,TRBV5-1,CASSLDTGYEQYF,TGCGCCAGCAGCTTGGATACAGGCTACGAGCAGTACTTC
TRBJ2-1,few,NA,TRBV18,CASSRVIEATEQFF,TGTGCCAGCTCACGAGTTATCGAGGCTACTGAGCAGTTCTTC
TRBJ2-5,NA,NA,TRBV5-4,CASSRDQGGETQYF,TGTGCCAGCAGCCGGGACCAGGGGGGAGAGACCCAGTACTTC
TRBJ2-5,NA,TRBD2,TRBV7-3,CASSQGVAGVGETQYF,TGTGCCAGCAGCCAGGGGGTAGCGGGAGTAGGAGAGACCCAGTACTTC
TRBJ2-5,NA,NA,TRBV21-1,CASTPRGQAVFQTQYF,TGTGCCAGCACTCCGAGGGGACAGGCGGTATTTCAGACCCAGTACTTC
TRBJ2-5,NA,NA,TRBV30,CAWSTGGEETQYF,TGTGCCTGGAGTACAGGTGGAGAAGAGACCCAGTACTTC
TRBJ2-5,few,TRBD2,TRBV7-9,CASNPRGGTSGEEETQYF,TGTGCCAGCAACCCCCGGGGGGGGACTAGCGGGGAGGAAGAGACCCAGTACTTC
TRBJ1-4,few,TRBD1,TRBV9,CASSVVGQGREKLFF,TGTGCCAGCAGCGTAGTGGGACAGGGAAGGGAAAAACTGTTTTTT
TRBJ2-3,NA,NA,TRBV9,CASSCLTFVGTDTQYF,TGTGCCAGCTCCTGTTTAACCTTCGTAGGCACAGATACGCAGTATTTT
TRBJ2-7,NA,NA,TRBV5-4,CASSLDRDDEQYF,TGTGCCAGCAGCTTGGACAGGGATGACGAGCAGTACTTC